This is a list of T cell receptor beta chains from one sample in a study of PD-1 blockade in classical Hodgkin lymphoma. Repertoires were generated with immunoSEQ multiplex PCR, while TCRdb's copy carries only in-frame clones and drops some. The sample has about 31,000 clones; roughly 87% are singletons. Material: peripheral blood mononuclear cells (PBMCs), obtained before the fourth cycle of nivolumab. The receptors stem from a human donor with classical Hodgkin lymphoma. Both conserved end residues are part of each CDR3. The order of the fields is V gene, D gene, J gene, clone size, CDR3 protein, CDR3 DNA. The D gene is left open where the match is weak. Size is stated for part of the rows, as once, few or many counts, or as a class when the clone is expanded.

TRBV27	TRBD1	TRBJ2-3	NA	CASSTGTGIFGDTQYF	TGTGCCAGCAGTACCGGGACAGGGATTTTTGGAGATACGCAGTATTTT
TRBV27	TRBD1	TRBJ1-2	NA	CASRNPAGTGNYGYTF	TGTGCCAGCAGGAACCCCGCCGGGACAGGGAACTATGGCTACACCTTC
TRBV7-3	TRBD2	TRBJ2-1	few	CASSLLAGLYNEQFF	TGTGCCAGCAGCTTACTAGCGGGGTTGTACAATGAGCAGTTCTTC
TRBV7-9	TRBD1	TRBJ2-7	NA	CASSSGTGEQYF	TGTGCCAGCAGCTCCGGGACAGGGGAGCAGTACTTC
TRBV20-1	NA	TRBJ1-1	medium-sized	CSANGNTEAFF	TGCAGTGCTAACGGGAACACTGAAGCTTTCTTT
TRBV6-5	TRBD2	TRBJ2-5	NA	CASSYSGGSQETQYF	TGTGCCAGCAGTTACTCGGGGGGGAGTCAAGAGACCCAGTACTTC
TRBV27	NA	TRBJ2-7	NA	CASSRVGGASYEQYF	TGTGCCAGCAGCCGAGTAGGCGGGGCCTCCTACGAGCAGTACTTC
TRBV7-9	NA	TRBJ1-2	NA	CASSLNREAYGYTF	TGTGCCAGCAGCTTAAACAGGGAGGCCTATGGCTACACCTTC
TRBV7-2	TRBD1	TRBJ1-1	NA	CASSLAGQGARAFF	TGTGCCAGCAGCTTAGCGGGACAGGGGGCGCGGGCTTTCTTT
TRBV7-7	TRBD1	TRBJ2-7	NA	CASSPGTGGTEQYF	TGTGCTAGCAGCCCCGGGACAGGGGGCACCGAGCAGTACTTC
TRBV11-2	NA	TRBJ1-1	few	CASSLEPGTVTEAFF	TGTGCCAGCAGCTTAGAACCAGGAACCGTCACTGAAGCTTTCTTT
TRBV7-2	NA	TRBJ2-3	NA	CASSFSGTSTDTQYF	TGTGCCAGCAGCTTCTCCGGGACTAGCACAGATACGCAGTATTTT
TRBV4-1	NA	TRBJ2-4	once	CASTNGPNIQYF	TGCGCCAGCACTAACGGTCCAAACATTCAGTACTTC
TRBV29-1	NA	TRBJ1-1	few	CSVEASEAFF	TGCAGCGTTGAAGCCTCTGAAGCTTTCTTT
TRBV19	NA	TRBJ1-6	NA	CASSTFISGYNSPLHF	TGTGCCAGTAGTACCTTTATTTCAGGATATAATTCACCCCTCCACTTT
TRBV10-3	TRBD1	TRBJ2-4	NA	CAISGGQLAKNIQYF	TGTGCCATCAGTGGGGGACAGCTAGCCAAAAACATTCAGTACTTC
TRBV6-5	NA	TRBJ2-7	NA	CASSYSGGFYEQYF	TGTGCCAGCAGTTACTCGGGCGGGTTTTACGAGCAGTACTTC
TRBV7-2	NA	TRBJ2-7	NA	CASSLARRAYEQYF	TGTGCCAGCAGCTTAGCTCGCAGGGCTTACGAGCAGTACTTC
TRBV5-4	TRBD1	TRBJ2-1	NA	CASSGGTGSRNEQFF	TGTGCCAGCAGCGGGGGGACAGGGTCAAGGAATGAGCAGTTCTTC
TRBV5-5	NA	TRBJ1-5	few	CASSFPGQPQHF	TGTGCCAGCAGCTTCCCTGGTCAGCCCCAGCATTTT
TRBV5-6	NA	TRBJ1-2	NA	CASSQGRAHGYTF	TGTGCCAGCAGCCAGGGGAGAGCTCATGGCTACACCTTC
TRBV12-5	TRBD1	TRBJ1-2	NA	CASGPKTQGARYGYTF	TGTGCTAGTGGACCTAAAACCCAGGGGGCGCGGTATGGCTACACCTTC
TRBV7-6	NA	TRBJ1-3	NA	CASSLGISSGNTIYF	TGTGCCAGCAGCTTAGGAATCAGCTCTGGAAACACCATATATTTT
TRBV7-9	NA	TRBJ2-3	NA	CASSLASTDTQYF	TGTGCCAGCAGCTTAGCTAGCACAGATACGCAGTATTTT
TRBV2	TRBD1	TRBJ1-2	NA	CASSGDSGTGNDGYTF	TGTGCCAGCAGTGGGGACTCCGGGACAGGGAATGATGGCTACACCTTC
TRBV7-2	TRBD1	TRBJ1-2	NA	CASSLDGTGGFSSTF	TGTGCCAGCAGCTTGGATGGGACAGGGGGCTTTTCGTCCACCTTC
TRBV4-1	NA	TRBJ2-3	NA	CASSQEGGGTDTQYF	TGCGCCAGCAGCCAAGAAGGTGGAGGGACAGATACGCAGTATTTT
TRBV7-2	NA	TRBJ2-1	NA	CASSLQHNEQFF	TGTGCCAGCAGCCTACAACACAATGAGCAGTTCTTC
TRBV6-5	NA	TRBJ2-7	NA	CASSLRDNSYEQYF	TGTGCCAGCAGTCTCCGGGACAACTCCTACGAGCAGTACTTC
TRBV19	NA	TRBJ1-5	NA	CASSPLWGARSQPQHF	TGTGCCAGTAGCCCATTATGGGGGGCTCGGAGTCAGCCCCAGCATTTT
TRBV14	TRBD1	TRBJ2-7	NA	CASSLRDSYYEQYF	TGTGCCAGCAGCCTCCGGGACAGCTACTACGAGCAGTACTTC
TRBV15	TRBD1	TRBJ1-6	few	CATSRVTGTMGNSPLHF	TGTGCCACCAGCAGAGTGACAGGGACGATGGGTAATTCACCCCTCCACTTT
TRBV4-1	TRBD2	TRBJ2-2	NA	CASSPGLANTGELFF	TGCGCCAGCAGCCCGGGACTAGCGAACACCGGGGAGCTGTTTTTT
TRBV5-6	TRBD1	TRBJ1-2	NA	CASSLTGTGGITESGYTF	TGTGCCAGCAGCTTGACCGGGACAGGGGGCATAACGGAGTCTGGCTACACCTTC
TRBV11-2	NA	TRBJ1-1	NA	CASSLDWGNTEAFF	TGTGCCAGCAGCTTAGATTGGGGGAACACTGAAGCTTTCTTT
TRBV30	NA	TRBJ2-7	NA	CAWRNWVGGVDEQYF	TGTGCCTGGAGAAATTGGGTGGGGGGTGTCGACGAGCAGTACTTC
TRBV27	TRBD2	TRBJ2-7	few	CASSPPRGLAGGLYEQYF	TGTGCCAGCAGTCCTCCCCGGGGACTAGCGGGGGGCCTGTACGAGCAGTACTTC
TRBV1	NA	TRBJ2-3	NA	CTSSHLGVAGGPADTQYF	TGCACCAGCAGCCACCTCGGTGTAGCGGGGGGCCCCGCAGATACGCAGTATTTT
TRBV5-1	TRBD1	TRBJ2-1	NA	CASSPGQGGGRFF	TGCGCCAGCAGCCCGGGACAGGGTGGTGGACGGTTCTTC
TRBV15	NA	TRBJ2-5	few	CATSRNRRSGETQYF	TGTGCCACCAGTCGAAATAGGCGATCTGGTGAGACCCAGTACTTC
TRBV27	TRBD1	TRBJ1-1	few	CASIPDRDRGKAFF	TGTGCCAGCATACCGGACCGGGACAGGGGTAAAGCTTTCTTT
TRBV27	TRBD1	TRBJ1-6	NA	CASSQDYRGNSPLHF	TGTGCCAGCAGTCAGGACTACAGGGGAAATTCACCCCTCCACTTT
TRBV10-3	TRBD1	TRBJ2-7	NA	CASSEADRGPYEQYF	TGTGCCAGCAGTGAAGCGGACAGGGGACCTTACGAGCAGTACTTC
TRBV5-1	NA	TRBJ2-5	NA	CASTPLTGGTQYF	TGCGCCAGCACCCCCCTAACCGGTGGGACCCAGTACTTC
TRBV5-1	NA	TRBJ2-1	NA	CASSLEPTLYNEQFF	TGCGCCAGCAGCTTGGAACCTACCCTCTACAATGAGCAGTTCTTC
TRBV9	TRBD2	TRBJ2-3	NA	CASSVVPRGGLDTQYF	TGTGCCAGCAGCGTAGTTCCGCGGGGGGGCCTCGATACGCAGTATTTT